A selection of T cell receptor beta chains follows, all from one sample in a study of pediatric ulcerative colitis. Data came from immunoSEQ multiplex PCR; TCRdb stores just in-frame clones and leaves some out. The repertoire holds 12,000 to 15,000 clones, with just under 90% as singletons. Sequences were obtained from blood. Receptors originate from a boy between 10 and 17 years old with moderate ulcerative colitis. CDR3s include the opening cysteine and the closing phenylalanine or tryptophan. The D gene is left open where the match is weak. Expanded clones get a size class; other rows say once, few or many, or leave the size out.

>TRBJ1-3|once|TRBV4-1|NA|15
CASSPLWGVGNTIYF
TGCGCCAGCAGCCCCCTATGGGGGGTTGGAAACACCATATATTTT
>TRBJ2-7|NA|TRBV6-5|NA|14
CASRLGQDFYEQYF
TGTGCCAGCAGATTGGGACAAGATTTCTACGAGCAGTACTTC
>TRBJ2-1|once|TRBV4-3|NA|15
CASSQDTGTYNEQFF
TGCGCCAGCAGCCAAGATACGGGGACCTACAATGAGCAGTTCTTC
>TRBJ2-5|NA|TRBV20-1|NA|11
CSAGGRETQYF
TGCAGTGCCGGAGGGAGAGAGACCCAGTACTTC
>TRBJ2-7|NA|TRBV11-3|TRBD1|15
CASARPGGTGYEQYF
TGTGCCAGCGCAAGACCCGGCGGGACAGGGTACGAGCAGTACTTC
>TRBJ1-6|few|TRBV19|NA|14
CASSIVSENSPLHF
TGTGCCAGTAGTATTGTGTCGGAGAATTCACCCCTCCACTTT
>TRBJ1-1|NA|TRBV30|NA|11
CAWRGNTEAFF
TGTGCCTGGAGAGGGAACACTGAAGCTTTCTTT
>TRBJ1-4|NA|TRBV5-1|NA|16
CASSPSAQGPLEKLFF
TGCGCCAGCAGCCCGTCAGCCCAGGGGCCTTTGGAAAAACTGTTTTTT
>TRBJ1-3|NA|TRBV29-1|TRBD1|12
CSAGTGGNTIYF
TGCAGCGCAGGGACAGGGGGAAACACCATATATTTT
>TRBJ2-6|NA|TRBV6-5|NA|15
CASKAREAGANVLTF
TGTGCCAGCAAGGCCAGGGAAGCTGGGGCCAACGTCCTGACTTTC
>TRBJ1-1|once|TRBV19|TRBD1|15
CASSSLDRGLGEAFF
TGTGCCAGTAGTTCCCTGGACAGGGGGCTGGGTGAAGCTTTCTTT
>TRBJ1-3|NA|TRBV7-8|NA|15
CASSEGTLYGNTIYF
TGTGCCAGCAGCGAGGGGACGCTATATGGAAACACCATATATTTT
>TRBJ1-6|NA|TRBV28|TRBD1|18
CASKTLPGQGFNNSPLHF
TGTGCCAGCAAGACACTCCCGGGACAGGGATTTAATAATTCACCCCTCCACTTT
>TRBJ2-5|NA|TRBV4-3|TRBD2|15
CASSLLAGAGETQYF
TGCGCCAGCAGCCTACTAGCGGGGGCGGGGGAGACCCAGTACTTC
>TRBJ2-6|NA|TRBV28|TRBD1|16
CASSPGQGTGANVLTF
TGTGCCAGCAGTCCGGGACAGGGAACTGGGGCCAACGTCCTGACTTTC
>TRBJ2-2|NA|TRBV25-1|TRBD2|15
CASSEASGRVGELFF
TGTGCCAGCAGTGAAGCTAGCGGGAGAGTTGGGGAGCTGTTTTTT
>TRBJ2-6|NA|TRBV2|NA|16
CATLGGVPSGANVLTF
TGTGCCACCCTAGGTGGGGTTCCCTCTGGGGCCAACGTCCTGACTTTC
>TRBJ2-5|NA|TRBV7-8|NA|14
CASSLGGDQETQYF
TGTGCCAGCAGCTTAGGCGGGGACCAAGAGACCCAGTACTTC
>TRBJ1-4|once|TRBV7-9|NA|14
CASSLWGADEKLFF
TGTGCCAGCAGCTTATGGGGGGCAGATGAAAAACTGTTTTTT
>TRBJ2-6|NA|TRBV7-8|NA|16
CASSFLQSSGANVLTF
TGTGCCAGCAGCTTTCTCCAAAGTTCTGGGGCCAACGTCCTGACTTTC
>TRBJ2-5|once|TRBV7-9|NA|11
CASSLAETQYF
TGTGCCAGCAGCTTAGCAGAGACCCAGTACTTC
>TRBJ2-7|NA|TRBV28|NA|14
CASSRAGHTYEQYF
TGTGCCAGCAGCAGGGCGGGACATACCTACGAGCAGTACTTC
>TRBJ1-5|NA|TRBV19|NA|16
CASSIEGAPGNQPQHF
TGTGCCAGTAGTATAGAGGGGGCGCCGGGCAATCAGCCCCAGCATTTT
>TRBJ2-7|NA|TRBV29-1|TRBD2|13
CSVSSGGQGEQYF
TGCAGCGTCTCTAGCGGGGGGCAAGGCGAGCAGTACTTC
>TRBJ2-5|NA|TRBV5-4|NA|14
CASSLAQEQETQYF
TGTGCCAGCAGCTTGGCGCAGGAGCAAGAGACCCAGTACTTC
>TRBJ2-1|NA|TRBV10-3|NA|16
CAISELRDQSYNEQFF
TGTGCCATCAGTGAGTTGCGGGATCAGTCCTACAATGAGCAGTTCTTC
>TRBJ1-5|once|TRBV28|NA|15
CASSFGPVGRQPQHF
TGTGCCAGCAGTTTCGGGCCAGTTGGGCGTCAGCCCCAGCATTTT
>TRBJ1-3|NA|TRBV29-1|NA|11
CSVDRGDTIYF
TGCAGCGTTGACAGGGGAGACACCATATATTTT
>TRBJ1-1|NA|TRBV7-9|NA|12
CASSSTGSGAFF
TGTGCCAGCAGCTCGACCGGGTCGGGGGCTTTCTTT
>TRBJ2-1|NA|TRBV7-2|NA|14
CASSLGSAYNEQFF
TGTGCCAGCAGCCTCGGGTCCGCGTACAATGAGCAGTTCTTC
>TRBJ2-1|NA|TRBV18|NA|13
CASSPPGYNEQFF
TGTGCCAGCTCACCACCGGGGTACAATGAGCAGTTCTTC
>TRBJ2-1|NA|TRBV5-1|TRBD1|13
CASSSTGVGEQFF
TGCGCCAGCAGCTCCACAGGGGTGGGTGAGCAGTTCTTC
>TRBJ2-7|NA|TRBV28|TRBD1|15
CASPVRDRVYYEQYF
TGTGCCAGCCCTGTCCGGGACAGAGTATACTACGAGCAGTACTTC
>TRBJ1-1|NA|TRBV28|NA|13
CASSYRDTTEAFF
TGTGCCAGCAGTTACCGGGACACCACTGAAGCTTTCTTT
>TRBJ2-5|NA|TRBV6-1|NA|14
CASSEGTDQETQYF
TGTGCCAGCAGTGAAGGGACAGACCAAGAGACCCAGTACTTC
>TRBJ2-1|once|TRBV7-9|NA|14
CASSLVKTYNEQFF
TGTGCCAGCAGCTTAGTAAAGACCTACAATGAGCAGTTCTTC
>TRBJ2-5|NA|TRBV18|NA|16
CASSLRLEQFQETQYF
TGTGCCAGCTCCCTACGTTTGGAACAGTTCCAAGAGACCCAGTACTTC
>TRBJ1-1|NA|TRBV5-1|TRBD1|14
CASSLTGGSTEAFF
TGCGCCAGCAGCTTAACAGGGGGTAGCACTGAAGCTTTCTTT
>TRBJ2-1|NA|TRBV6-1|NA|14
CASTGVAGGQEQFF
TGTGCCAGCACCGGAGTGGCCGGCGGACAGGAGCAGTTCTTC
>TRBJ2-1|NA|TRBV20-1|NA|11
CSARSINEQFF
TGCAGTGCTAGGTCCATAAATGAGCAGTTCTTC
>TRBJ2-7|NA|TRBV5-1|NA|15
CASSLAAGIGYEQYF
TGCGCCAGCAGCTTGGCGGCAGGGATCGGCTACGAGCAGTACTTC
>TRBJ2-1|NA|TRBV4-2|TRBD2|19
CASSQETPGGAGGLNEQFF
TGTGCCAGCAGCCAAGAGACCCCGGGTGGGGCGGGGGGGCTGAATGAGCAGTTCTTC
>TRBJ1-1|NA|TRBV1|NA|13
CTSNRPDLAEAFF
TGCACCAGCAACCGACCAGACTTGGCTGAAGCTTTCTTT
>TRBJ1-1|NA|TRBV27|NA|15
CASSLGGGMNTEAFF
TGTGCCAGCAGTTTAGGGGGGGGGATGAACACTGAAGCTTTCTTT
>TRBJ1-1|NA|TRBV7-9|NA|14
CASSPSPDGTEAFF
TGTGCCAGCAGCCCAAGCCCGGACGGTACCGAAGCTTTCTTT
>TRBJ1-2|once|TRBV6-6|NA|15
CASSYSSNSNYGYTF
TGCGCCAGCAGTTACTCTTCAAACTCTAACTATGGCTACACCTTC
>TRBJ2-5|once|TRBV4-2|TRBD2|19
CASSQGRTSGGASQETQYF
TGTGCCAGCAGCCAAGGGCGGACTAGCGGGGGGGCCTCCCAAGAGACCCAGTACTTC
>TRBJ1-4|NA|TRBV5-1|NA|15
CASSLGVFGNEKLFF
TGCGCCAGCAGCTTAGGAGTTTTTGGTAATGAAAAACTGTTTTTT
>TRBJ1-4|NA|TRBV29-1|NA|14
CSVEAGGNGEKLFF
TGCAGCGTTGAAGCTGGCGGGAATGGCGAAAAACTGTTTTTT
>TRBJ1-2|NA|TRBV4-3|TRBD1|15
CASSQDGQVAWGYTF
TGCGCCAGCAGCCAGGACGGACAGGTCGCCTGGGGCTACACCTTC
>TRBJ2-1|NA|TRBV20-1|NA|11
CSAEGRNEQFF
TGCAGTGCCGAGGGTCGCAATGAGCAGTTCTTC
>TRBJ1-2|NA|TRBV11-2|TRBD1|15
CASSSPKAGGNGYTF
TGTGCCAGCAGCTCCCCCAAGGCAGGGGGAAATGGCTACACCTTC
>TRBJ2-5|NA|TRBV30|NA|14
CAWSVLSGSQTQYF
TGTGCCTGGAGTGTACTGTCAGGGAGTCAGACCCAGTACTTC
>TRBJ1-2|NA|TRBV29-1|NA|12
CSVSSANYGYTF
TGCAGCGTTAGTAGTGCTAACTATGGCTACACCTTC
>TRBJ2-3|NA|TRBV5-4|NA|15
CASDPGVGGTDTQYF
TGTGCCAGCGACCCGGGGGTAGGAGGCACAGATACGCAGTATTTT